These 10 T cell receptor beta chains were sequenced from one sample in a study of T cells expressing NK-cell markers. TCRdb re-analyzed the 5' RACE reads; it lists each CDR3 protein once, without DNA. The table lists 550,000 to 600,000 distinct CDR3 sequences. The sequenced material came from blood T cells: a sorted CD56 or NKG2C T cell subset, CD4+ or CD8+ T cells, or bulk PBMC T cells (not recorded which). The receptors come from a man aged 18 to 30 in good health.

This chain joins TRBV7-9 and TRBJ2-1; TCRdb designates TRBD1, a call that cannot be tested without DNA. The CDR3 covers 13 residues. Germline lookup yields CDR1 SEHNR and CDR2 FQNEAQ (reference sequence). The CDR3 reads CASSLAGAREQFF.

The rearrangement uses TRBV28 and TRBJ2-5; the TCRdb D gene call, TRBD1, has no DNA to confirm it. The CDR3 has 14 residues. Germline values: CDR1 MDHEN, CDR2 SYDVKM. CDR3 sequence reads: CASSLPDRVETQYF.

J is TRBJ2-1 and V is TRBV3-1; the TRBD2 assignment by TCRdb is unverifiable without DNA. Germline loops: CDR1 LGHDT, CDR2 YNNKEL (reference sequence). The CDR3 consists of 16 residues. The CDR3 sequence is CASSPPTGLAGIGQFF.

The CDR3 region is CASQGQGSTNEKLFF. J is TRBJ1-4 and V is TRBV5-1; TCRdb's assignment of TRBD1 cannot be checked, as there is no DNA. From germline, CDR1 is SGHRS and CDR2 YFSETQ. The CDR3 has 15 amino acids.

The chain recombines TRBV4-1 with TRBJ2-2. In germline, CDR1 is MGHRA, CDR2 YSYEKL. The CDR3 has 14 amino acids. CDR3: CASSQEGLTGELFF.

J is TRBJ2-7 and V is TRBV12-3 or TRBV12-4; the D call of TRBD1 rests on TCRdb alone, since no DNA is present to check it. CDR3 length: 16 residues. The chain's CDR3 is CASRQGSGAASYEQYF.

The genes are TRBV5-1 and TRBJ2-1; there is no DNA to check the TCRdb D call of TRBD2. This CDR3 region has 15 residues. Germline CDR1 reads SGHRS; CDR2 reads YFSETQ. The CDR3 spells CASKVLPSSYNEQFF.

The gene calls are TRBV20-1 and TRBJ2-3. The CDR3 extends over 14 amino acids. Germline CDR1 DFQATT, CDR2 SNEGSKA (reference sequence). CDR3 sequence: CSARDRSQTDTQYF.

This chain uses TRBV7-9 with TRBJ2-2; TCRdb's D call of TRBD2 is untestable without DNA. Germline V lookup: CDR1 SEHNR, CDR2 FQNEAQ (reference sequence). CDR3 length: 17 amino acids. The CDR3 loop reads CASSSTGTATNTGELFF.

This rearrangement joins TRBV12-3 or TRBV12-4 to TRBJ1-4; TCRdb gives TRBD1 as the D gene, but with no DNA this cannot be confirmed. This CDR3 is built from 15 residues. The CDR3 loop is CASRSKGATNEKLFF.